This T cell receptor (beta chain) was identified during a study of circulating CD8 cells and anti-PD-1 response in melanoma. Study overall: Anti-PD-1 was first-line therapy for about 50% of the 13 patients. General observations from the study: Most experiments lacked replicates. Some patients were treatment-naive; others were previously treated. PD-1 and DPOS subsets showed similar, higher clonality than DNEG.

This clonotype is medium-sized (0.01 to 0.1%) by share. Its antigen remains unknown. Each library started from roughly 15 ng of total RNA using the QIAseq Immune Repertoire TCR panel. From the reads, TCRdb called clonotypes with MiXCR, one entry per CDR3 protein. The table has about 830 distinct CDR3 sequences, roughly 10% seen once. The germline V gene encodes CDR1 SGDLS and CDR2 YYNGEE. Trimming took 4 bases from V and 2 from J; bases not matched to a gene: 8. The CDR3 has 15 amino acids. Live CD3+CD8+TCRalphabeta+ cells were sorted into four subsets by PD-1 and/or TIGIT. V is TRBV9 and J is TRBJ1-1; TRBD1 agrees at 7 bases. The TCR originated in a human donor with melanoma. The material was CD8+ T cells from PBMCs, obtained at baseline or after one month of anti-PD-1 therapy (not recorded which). The CDR3 is CASSPQGGANTEAFF. CDR3 bases: TGTGCCAGCAGCCCCCAGGGGGGGGCAAACACTGAAGCTTTCTTT. The whole variable domain, filled in from reference TRBV9 and TRBJ1-1, reads DSGVTQTPKHLITATGQRVTLRCSPRSGDLSVYWYQQSLDQGLQFLIQYYNGEERAKGNILERFSAQQFPDLHSELNLSSLELGDSALYFCASSPQGGANTEAFFGQGTRLTVV.